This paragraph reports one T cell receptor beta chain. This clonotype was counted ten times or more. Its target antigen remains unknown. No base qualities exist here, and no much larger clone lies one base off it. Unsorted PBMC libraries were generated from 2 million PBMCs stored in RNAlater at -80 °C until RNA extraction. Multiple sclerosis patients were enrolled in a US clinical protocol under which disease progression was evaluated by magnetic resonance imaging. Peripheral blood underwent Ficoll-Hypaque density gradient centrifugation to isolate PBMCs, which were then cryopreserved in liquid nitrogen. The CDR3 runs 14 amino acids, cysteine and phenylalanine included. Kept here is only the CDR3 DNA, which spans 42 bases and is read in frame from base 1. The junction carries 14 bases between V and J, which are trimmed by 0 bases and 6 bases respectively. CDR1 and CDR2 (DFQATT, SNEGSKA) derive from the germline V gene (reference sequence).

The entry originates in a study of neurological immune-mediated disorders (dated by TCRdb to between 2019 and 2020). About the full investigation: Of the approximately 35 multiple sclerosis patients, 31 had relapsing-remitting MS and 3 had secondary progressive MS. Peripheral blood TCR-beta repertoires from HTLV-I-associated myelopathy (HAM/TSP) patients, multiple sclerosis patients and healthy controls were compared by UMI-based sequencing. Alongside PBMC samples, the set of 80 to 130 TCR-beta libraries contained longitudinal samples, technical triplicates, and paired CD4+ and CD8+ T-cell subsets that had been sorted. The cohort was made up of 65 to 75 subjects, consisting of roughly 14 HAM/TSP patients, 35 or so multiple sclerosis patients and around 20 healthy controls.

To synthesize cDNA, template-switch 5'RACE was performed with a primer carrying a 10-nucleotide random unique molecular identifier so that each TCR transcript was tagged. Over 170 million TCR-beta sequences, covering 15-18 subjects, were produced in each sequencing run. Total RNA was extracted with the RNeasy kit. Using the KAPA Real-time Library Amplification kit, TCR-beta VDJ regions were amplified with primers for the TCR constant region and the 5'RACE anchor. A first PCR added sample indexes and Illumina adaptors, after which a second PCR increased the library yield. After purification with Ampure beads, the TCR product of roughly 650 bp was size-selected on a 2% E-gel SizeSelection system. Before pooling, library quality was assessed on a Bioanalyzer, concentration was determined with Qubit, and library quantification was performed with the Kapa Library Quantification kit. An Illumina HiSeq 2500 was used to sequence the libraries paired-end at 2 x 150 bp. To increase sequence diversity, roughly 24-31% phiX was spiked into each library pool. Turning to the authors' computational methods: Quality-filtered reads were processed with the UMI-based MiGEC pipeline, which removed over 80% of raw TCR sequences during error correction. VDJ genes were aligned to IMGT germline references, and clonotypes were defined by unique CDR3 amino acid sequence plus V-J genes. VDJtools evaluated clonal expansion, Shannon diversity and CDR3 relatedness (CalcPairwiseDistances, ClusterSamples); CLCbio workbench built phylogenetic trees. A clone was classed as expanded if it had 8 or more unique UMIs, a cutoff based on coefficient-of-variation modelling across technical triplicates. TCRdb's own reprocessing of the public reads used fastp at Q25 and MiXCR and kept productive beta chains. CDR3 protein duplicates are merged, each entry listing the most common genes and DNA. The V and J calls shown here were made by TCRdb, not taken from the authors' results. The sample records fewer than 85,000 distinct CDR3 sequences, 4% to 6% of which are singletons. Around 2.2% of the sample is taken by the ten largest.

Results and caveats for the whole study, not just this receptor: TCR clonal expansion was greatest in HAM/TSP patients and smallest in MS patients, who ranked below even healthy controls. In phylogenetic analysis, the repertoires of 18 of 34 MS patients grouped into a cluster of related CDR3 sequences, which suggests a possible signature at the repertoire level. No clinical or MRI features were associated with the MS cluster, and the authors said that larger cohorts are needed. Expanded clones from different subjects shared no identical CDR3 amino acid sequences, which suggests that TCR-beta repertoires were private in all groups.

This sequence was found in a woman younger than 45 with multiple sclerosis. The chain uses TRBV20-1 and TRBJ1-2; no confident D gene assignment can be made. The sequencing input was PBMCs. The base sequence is TGCAGTGCTAGAGATATCCCGCTGAAGAATGGCTACACCTTC. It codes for CSARDIPLKNGYTF.